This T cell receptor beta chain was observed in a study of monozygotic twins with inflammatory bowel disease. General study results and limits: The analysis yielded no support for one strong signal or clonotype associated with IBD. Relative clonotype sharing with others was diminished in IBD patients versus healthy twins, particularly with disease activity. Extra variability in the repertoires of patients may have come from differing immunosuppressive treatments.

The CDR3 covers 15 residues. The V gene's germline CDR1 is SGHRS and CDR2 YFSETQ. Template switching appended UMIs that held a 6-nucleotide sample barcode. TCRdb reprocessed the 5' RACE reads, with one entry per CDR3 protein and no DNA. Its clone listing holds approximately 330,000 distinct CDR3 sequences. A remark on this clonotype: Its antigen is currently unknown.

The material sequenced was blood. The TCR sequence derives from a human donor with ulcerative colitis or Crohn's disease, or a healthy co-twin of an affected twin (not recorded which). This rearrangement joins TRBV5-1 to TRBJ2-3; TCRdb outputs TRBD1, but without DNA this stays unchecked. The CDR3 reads CASSLEAGATDTQYF.